The 2 T cell receptor beta chains presented below share a single source sample, sequenced in a study of STAT5B mutations in CD4+ large granular lymphocyte leukemia. Sequencing was performed with immunoSEQ multiplex PCR; in TCRdb, only in-frame clones are kept and a portion is missing. The data contain tens of thousands of clones, roughly 78% of them singletons. What was sequenced was CD4+ T cells from blood buffy coats. These receptors came from a human donor in good health.

This clone has a handful of counts. The rearrangement joins TRBV2 to TRBJ1-4; D remains ambiguous. V lost 4 bases and J 0 bases, leaving 6 bases between the germline ends. From germline, CDR1 is SNHLY and CDR2 FYNNEI. CDR3 length: 14 residues. The CDR3 nucleotides are TGTGCCAGCAGTGCCCAGGCAACTAATGAAAAACTGTTTTTT. Translated, it gives CASSAQATNEKLFF.

There are a few counts of this clone. The V gene is TRBV7-2, the J gene TRBJ1-4; D gene uncertain. With 2 bases removed from V and 4 bases from J, the gap between germline ends came to 11 bases. Germline V gene lookup returns CDR1 SGHTA and CDR2 FQGNSA. The CDR3 sequence is 15 residues long. The CDR3 nucleotides are TGTGCCAGCAGCTTAAATCGAGGGTATAATGAAAAACTGTTTTTT. Translating gives CASSLNRGYNEKLFF.